The rows below give T cell receptor beta chains drawn from one sample of a study of blood T cell repertoires in COVID-19. Profiling relied on immunoSEQ multiplex PCR, and the TCRdb table lists in-frame clones only, not all of them. The data contain 250,000 to 300,000 clones, roughly 90% of them singletons. Sequenced material: PBMCs or T cells enriched from blood (not recorded which). The receptors here all came from a woman in her thirties who had recovered from COVID-19. CDR3s leave out the opening cysteine and the closing phenylalanine or tryptophan.

v_call	cdr3_length	cdr3_aa
TRBV9	12	ASSRTGGEDEQF
TRBV25-1	11	ASSQLAANEQF
TRBV9	12	ASSPDLNTGELF
TRBV5-1	13	ASSNTGAGANVLT
TRBV19	11	ATGQGTADTQY
TRBV29-1	15	SVEERYGTGVPNEQF
TRBV28	12	ASNVGAGVQPQH
TRBV9	13	ASSPQVISGNTIY
TRBV5-1	12	ASSTGTGADTQY
TRBV7-9	16	ASSRLRQIEPNTGELF
TRBV28	9	ASIQTSGAF
TRBV28	10	ASSLEEYGYT
TRBV19	12	ASSWDSLTYEQY
TRBV11-2	9	ASSLGGQLF
TRBV2	10	ASREVEAEQY
TRBV28	12	ASSLDSSYNEQF
TRBV7-9	13	ASSLDAGKTYEQY
TRBV27	13	ASSLLPQEGYGYT
TRBV13	14	ASSLKGQWANQPQH
TRBV7-9	11	ASSRTSGYEQY
TRBV9	12	ASSVGRGGGEQF
TRBV14	9	ASSLKYEQY
TRBV5-1	13	ASSLGPGIGETQY
TRBV27	14	ASSFEQGASGSPLH
TRBV6-1	12	ASSERGSVYEQY
TRBV7-9	13	ASSSPGGAPYEQY
TRBV30	11	AWTFQGGEKLF